This T cell receptor beta chain emerged from a study of immune evolution from preneoplasia to lung adenocarcinoma. The V segment lost 3 bases and the J segment 1 base; nucleotides outside the gene matches: 5. The CDR3 length is 15 residues. Germline V gives CDR1 SGDLS, CDR2 YYNGEE. This clone was found a few times. Generated by immunoSEQ multiplex PCR, the TCRdb table keeps only in-frame clones and is missing some. The table lists more than 2,500 clones, around 84% of them singletons. Sequences were obtained from FFPE invasive lung adenocarcinoma tissue. The sequence was obtained from a person aged 70 to 85 with invasive lung adenocarcinoma. This chain links TRBV9 with TRBJ1-1, with TRBD1 identical over 8 bases. The CDR3 DNA follows: TGTGCCAGCAGCGGGAGACAGGGGAGGAACACTGAAGCTTTCTTT. This codes for CASSGRQGRNTEAFF.